A single sample is the source of the 28 T cell receptor beta chains below, sequenced in a study of control samples from healthy donors and cancer patients. Method: immunoSEQ multiplex PCR; TCRdb's copy keeps in-frame clones and lacks some. The sample carries some 150,000 clones, nearly 96% recorded once. The material sequenced was blood. The receptors derive from a woman in her 30s in good health.

The gene calls are TRBV25-1 and TRBJ2-2; D perhaps matches TRBD1 (6 bases). The germline V gene has CDR1 MGHDK and CDR2 SYGVNS. The CDR3 sequence is 16 residues long. Trimming cost V 5 bases and J 1 base, with 14 bases left between them. CDR3 loop: CASSSSDRMNTGELFF. The CDR3, as DNA: TGTGCCAGCAGTTCTTCAGACAGGATGAACACCGGGGAGCTGTTTTTT.

As DNA, the CDR3 is TGTGCCAGCAGCCTCGGCAGAGGACAGGGGTTCGAGCAGTACTTC. Translated: CASSLGRGQGFEQYF. V usage is TRBV5-6 and J usage is TRBJ2-7; TRBD1 matches at 9 bases. J lost 6 bases, V lost 4 bases, and 11 bases had no gene match. CDR3 size: 15 residues. Per the germline V gene, CDR1 is SGHDT and CDR2 is YYEEEE.

J is TRBJ1-2 and V is TRBV29-1; 8 nucleotides agree with TRBD1. V shed 5 bases, J shed 4 bases, and the junction held 6 bases outside the gene matches. The CDR3 sequence is 13 residues long. Germline lookup yields CDR1 SQVTM and CDR2 ANQGSEA. Written as DNA, the CDR3 is TGCAGCGTTTCCGGACAGGGTGGCTATGGCTACACCTTC. Its translation: CSVSGQGGYGYTF.

The rearrangement uses TRBV5-1 and TRBJ2-7; weak D call: TRBD1 (7 bases). The germline V gene has CDR1 SGHRS and CDR2 YFSETQ. The V end was cut by 1 base, the J end by 2 bases, with 13 bases between. The CDR3 length is 15 residues. CDR3 coding DNA: TGCGCCAGCAGCTTGATCACAGGGGAGGCCTACGAGCAGTACTTC. Translating gives CASSLITGEAYEQYF.

The count of this clone is one. The J gene is TRBJ1-3, the V gene TRBV2; the D gene is possibly TRBD1 (6 bases). The V gene's germline CDR1 is SNHLY and CDR2 FYNNEI. The CDR3 sequence is 13 residues long. Trimming removed 9 bases from V and 4 bases from J, with 13 bases in between. Here the CDR3 DNA reads TGTGCCAGTTTGACAGGAGCGGGAAACACCATATATTTT. Translating it yields CASLTGAGNTIYF.

The CDR3 loop reads CAISGGGNEQFF. CDR3 nucleotide sequence: TGTGCCATATCAGGGGGTGGCAATGAGCAGTTCTTC. The chain is built from TRBV6-6 and TRBJ2-1, with 7 bases aligning to TRBD1. Germline V gene lookup returns CDR1 MNHNY and CDR2 SVGAGI (reference sequence). The CDR3 covers 12 residues. J lost 6 bases, V lost 10 bases, and 6 bases had no gene match.

This clone came up once. The rearrangement joins TRBV19 to TRBJ1-1; D unclear. The CDR3 sequence is 13 residues long. CDR1 is LNHDA and CDR2 is SQIVND in the germline V gene (reference sequence). Trimming pared 4 bases from V and 3 bases from J, leaving 9 bases between. The CDR3 is CASSTIPDTEAFF. CDR3 nucleotides: TGTGCCAGTAGTACCATCCCAGACACTGAAGCTTTCTTT.

V gene TRBV15 combines with J gene TRBJ2-7; D possibly corresponds to TRBD1 (6 bases). Trimming pared 1 base from V and 2 bases from J, leaving 12 bases between. The CDR3 loop spans 15 amino acids. Germline assignment: CDR1 LNHNV and CDR2 YYDKDF (reference sequence). This chain's CDR3 is CATSRGQGPAYEQYF. Here the CDR3 DNA reads TGTGCCACCAGCAGAGGCCAGGGGCCCGCCTACGAGCAGTACTTC.

The chain joins TRBV10-2 to TRBJ1-4, with 7 bases matching TRBD1. V dropped 7 bases and J dropped 2; count of bases not matched to a gene: 7. CDR1 and CDR2 (germline): WSHSY, SAAADI. This CDR3 is 15 amino acids long. Written as DNA, the CDR3 is TGCGCCAGCAAAAGAGAGGGGGCCACTAATGAAAAACTGTTTTTT. This encodes CASKREGATNEKLFF.

The chain joins TRBV28 to TRBJ1-5; 9 nucleotides agree with TRBD1. Germline V lookup: CDR1 MDHEN, CDR2 SYDVKM. This CDR3 spans 14 amino acids. With 2 bases clipped from V and 6 bases from J, the junction kept 2 bases outside the gene matches. The CDR3 spells CASSLGQGTQPQHF. CDR3 DNA: TGTGCCAGCAGTTTAGGACAGGGGACTCAGCCCCAGCATTTT.

The J gene is TRBJ2-7, the V gene TRBV7-2; 9 bases align to TRBD2. The V segment lost 3 bases and the J segment 1 base; nucleotides outside the gene matches: 1. The CDR3 is 14 residues long. Germline V gene data show CDR1 as SGHTA and CDR2 as FQGNSA. CDR3 in amino acids: CASSFSGRSYEQYF. The CDR3 DNA sequence: TGTGCCAGCAGCTTTAGCGGGAGATCCTACGAGCAGTACTTC. Together with reference TRBV7-2 and TRBJ2-7, the CDR3 gives the full variable domain: GAGVSQSPSNKVTEKGKDVELRCDPISGHTALYWYRQSLGQGLEFLIYFQGNSAPDKSGLPSDRFSAERTGGSVSTLTIQRTQQEDSAVYLCASSFSGRSYEQYFGPGTRLTVT.

The chain recombines TRBV7-2 with TRBJ1-2, with 8 positions matching TRBD1. Germline loops: CDR1 SGHTA, CDR2 FQGNSA. V lost 4 bases to trimming and J lost 7 bases; unmatched junction nucleotides: 5. The length of the CDR3 is 13 residues. The CDR3 region has the DNA TGTGCCAGCAGCTCAAGAGACAGGGGTGGCTACACCTTC. Translated, it gives CASSSRDRGGYTF.

J is TRBJ1-2 and V is TRBV9; TRBD1 matches at 7 bases. The J segment lost 8 bases and the V segment lost 0 bases, leaving 7 bases of the junction unmatched. The CDR3 length is 14 residues. The germline V gene encodes CDR1 SGDLS and CDR2 YYNGEE. The CDR3 DNA is TGTGCCAGCAGCGTAGGGACAGGAAAGAGCGGCTACACCTTC. Its translation: CASSVGTGKSGYTF. Complete variable domain (other parts from reference TRBV9 and TRBJ1-2): DSGVTQTPKHLITATGQRVTLRCSPRSGDLSVYWYQQSLDQGLQFLIQYYNGEERAKGNILERFSAQQFPDLHSELNLSSLELGDSALYFCASSVGTGKSGYTFGSGTRLTVV.

The chain has TRBV29-1 and TRBJ2-2; 7 bases map to TRBD1. This CDR3 contains 15 residues. J lost 8 bases, V lost 5 bases, and 14 bases had no gene match. Germline V gives CDR1 SQVTM, CDR2 ANQGSEA. CDR3 amino acids: CSVRGGKGADGELFF. In nucleotides, the CDR3 is TGCAGCGTTAGAGGAGGAAAGGGGGCGGATGGGGAGCTGTTTTTT.

The rearrangement uses TRBV28 and TRBJ1-1; maybe TRBD1 (6 bases). The CDR3 length is 16 residues. V was trimmed by 5 bases and J by 5 bases, leaving 21 bases between them. Germline lookup yields CDR1 MDHEN and CDR2 SYDVKM. CDR3: CASSGSRGVTGTEAFF. As DNA, the CDR3 is TGTGCCAGCAGTGGGAGTAGGGGGGTTACGGGGACTGAAGCTTTCTTT. Combining the CDR3 with reference TRBV28 and TRBJ1-1 gives the whole variable domain DVKVTQSSRYLVKRTGEKVFLECVQDMDHENMFWYRQDPGLGLRLIYFSYDVKMKEKGDIPEGYSVSREKKERFSLILESASTNQTSMYLCASSGSRGVTGTEAFFGQGTRLTVV.

The J gene is TRBJ2-1, the V gene TRBV6-5, with D tentatively TRBD1 (5 bases). CDR1 is MNHEY and CDR2 is SVGAGI in the germline V gene. The ends were cut back, 8 bases at V and 3 bases at J, with 17 bases in the middle. CDR3 length: 15 residues. CDR3 nucleotides: TGTGCCAGCTCTCCTATGGACAAAAACTACAATGAGCAGTTCTTC. Translated: CASSPMDKNYNEQFF.

The chain joins TRBV7-2 to TRBJ1-1; D not resolved. V dropped 5 bases and J dropped 5 bases, with 12 bases sitting between them. The CDR3 runs to 13 residues. The germline V gene encodes CDR1 SGHTA and CDR2 FQGNSA. The DNA of the CDR3 is TGTGCCAGCAGCCGATTGCGGGGTACTGAAGCTTTCTTT. It yields the protein CASSRLRGTEAFF.

The gene calls are TRBV7-8 and TRBJ1-5; no firm D call. V lost 8 bases, J lost 0 bases, and 17 bases lay in between. The CDR3 is 16 amino acids. Germline CDR1 and CDR2: SGHVS and FQNEAQ. The CDR3 coding sequence is TGTGCCAGCGCTGAACAGTCAATGTATAGCAATCAGCCCCAGCATTTT. Amino acid sequence: CASAEQSMYSNQPQHF.

The J gene is TRBJ2-3, the V gene TRBV6-5; D possibly corresponds to TRBD2 (6 bases). Between the trimmed V and J ends, which lost 8 bases and 2 bases, there was a span of 11 bases. This CDR3 comprises 13 residues. Germline CDR1 reads MNHEY; CDR2 reads SVGAGI. As DNA, the CDR3 is TGTGCCAGCCGGGACTTAAACACAGATACGCAGTATTTT. Its translation is CASRDLNTDTQYF.

The rearrangement joins TRBV7-9 to TRBJ2-1; maybe TRBD1 (6 bases). CDR3 length: 15 residues. V was clipped by 4 bases and J by 5 bases, with 15 bases between them. CDR1 and CDR2 (germline): SEHNR, FQNEAQ (reference sequence). As DNA, the CDR3 is TGTGCCAGCAGCTCGGACAGCCCGCCCGACAATGAGCAGTTCTTC. Amino acids: CASSSDSPPDNEQFF.

This clone was seen once. This chain joins TRBV27 and TRBJ2-3; D is perhaps TRBD2 (6 bases). Trimming stripped 10 bases from V and 10 bases from J, with 18 bases between. The CDR3 runs to 12 residues. Per germline, CDR1 MNHEY and CDR2 SMNVEV (reference sequence). The CDR3 sequence: CATRAFWGAQYF. The DNA of the CDR3 is TGTGCCACCCGGGCCTTTTGGGGGGCGCAGTATTTT.

The chain couples TRBV19 to TRBJ1-3; 10 bases agree with TRBD1. The CDR3 covers 17 residues. J lost 4 bases, V lost 6 bases, and 12 bases had no gene match. Germline V gives CDR1 LNHDA, CDR2 SQIVND (reference sequence). The CDR3: CASSEHPGTGEGNTIYF. The CDR3 region has the DNA TGTGCCAGTAGCGAACATCCCGGGACAGGGGAAGGAAACACCATATATTTT.

On this clone itself: Other nucleotide sequences in the sample specify the same CDR3. The rearrangement links TRBV30 to TRBJ2-7, with TRBD2 as a possible D gene (6 bases). The germline V gene has CDR1 GTSNPN and CDR2 SVGIG (reference sequence). The CDR3 is 12 residues long. Trimming left V 0 bases short and J 4 bases short, with 7 bases between. The DNA for the CDR3 is TGTGCCTGGAGTGTCGGGGGATACGAGCAGTACTTC. Translated, it gives CAWSVGGYEQYF.

The chain is built from TRBV6-5 and TRBJ1-1; D gene uncertain. Germline loops: CDR1 MNHEY, CDR2 SVGAGI. The CDR3 totals 14 residues. Between the trimmed V and J ends, which lost 7 bases and 1 base, there was a span of 13 bases. The CDR3 DNA follows: TGTGCCAGCACTTTCATGCAGACGAACACTGAAGCTTTCTTT. Its translation: CASTFMQTNTEAFF.

The chain uses TRBV11-2 and TRBJ2-2; TRBD1 aligns across 8 bases. Germline CDR1 is SGHAT and CDR2 is FQNNGV. V was clipped by 3 bases and J by 5 bases; unmatched bases: 5. This CDR3 has 15 residues. CDR3 bases: TGTGCCAGCAGCTTTCGACAGGGGAGGACCGGGGAGCTGTTTTTT. This gives the protein CASSFRQGRTGELFF.

The rearrangement joins TRBV19 to TRBJ1-1; D is uncertain. The germline CDR1 and CDR2 sequences are LNHDA and SQIVND (reference sequence). The CDR3 has 13 amino acids. The V and J ends lost 0 bases and 2 bases respectively, with 4 bases between them. In DNA, the CDR3 is TGTGCCAGTAGTATAGAACCAAACACTGAAGCTTTCTTT. This encodes CASSIEPNTEAFF.

V usage is TRBV6-6 and J usage is TRBJ2-3, with 9 bases matching TRBD2. The CDR3 has 16 residues. Germline V lookup: CDR1 MNHNY, CDR2 SVGAGI (reference sequence). J gave up 2 bases and V 4 bases, and 7 bases lay outside the gene matches. The CDR3 sequence is CASSFRTSAATDTQYF. The CDR3 DNA reads TGTGCCAGCAGTTTCCGGACTAGCGCGGCCACAGATACGCAGTATTTT.

The chain combines TRBV5-8 with TRBJ2-1; D is uncertain. Germline V gives CDR1 SGHTS, CDR2 YDEGEE. V lost 3 bases, J lost 0 bases, and 13 bases lay in between. The CDR3 length is 16 residues. The DNA of the CDR3 is TGTGCCAGCAGCTACCGACTGTCGAGCTCCTACAATGAGCAGTTCTTC. It encodes CASSYRLSSSYNEQFF.